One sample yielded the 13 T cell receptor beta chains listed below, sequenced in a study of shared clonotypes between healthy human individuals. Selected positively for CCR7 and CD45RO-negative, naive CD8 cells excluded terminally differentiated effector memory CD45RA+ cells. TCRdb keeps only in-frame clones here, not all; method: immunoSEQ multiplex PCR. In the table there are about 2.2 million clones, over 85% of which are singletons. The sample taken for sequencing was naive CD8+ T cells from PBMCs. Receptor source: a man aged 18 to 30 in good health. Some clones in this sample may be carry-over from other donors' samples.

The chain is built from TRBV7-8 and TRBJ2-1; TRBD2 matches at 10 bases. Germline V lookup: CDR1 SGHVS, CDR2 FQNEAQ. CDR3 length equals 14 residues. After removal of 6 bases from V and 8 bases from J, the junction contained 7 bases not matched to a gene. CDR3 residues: CASRPLAGTHEQFF. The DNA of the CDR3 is TGTGCCAGCAGGCCACTAGCGGGAACCCATGAGCAGTTCTTC. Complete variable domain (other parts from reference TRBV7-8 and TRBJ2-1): GAGVSQSPRYKVAKRGQDVALRCDPISGHVSLFWYQQALGQGPEFLTYFQNEAQLDKSGLPSDRFFAERPEGSVSTLKIQRTQQEDSAVYLCASRPLAGTHEQFFGPGTRLTVL.

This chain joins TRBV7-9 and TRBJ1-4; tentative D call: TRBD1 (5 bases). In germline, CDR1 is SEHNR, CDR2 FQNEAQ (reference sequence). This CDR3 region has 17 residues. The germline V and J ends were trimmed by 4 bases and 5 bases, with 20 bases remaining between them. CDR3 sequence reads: CASSSSKPGRQNEKLFF. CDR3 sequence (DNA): TGTGCCAGCAGCTCTTCGAAACCGGGACGCCAAAATGAAAAACTGTTTTTT. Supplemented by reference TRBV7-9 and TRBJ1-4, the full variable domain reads DTGVSQNPRHKITKRGQNVTFRCDPISEHNRLYWYRQTLGQGPEFLTYFQNEAQLEKSRLLSDRFSAERPKGSFSTLEIQRTEQGDSAMYLCASSSSKPGRQNEKLFFGSGTQLSVL.

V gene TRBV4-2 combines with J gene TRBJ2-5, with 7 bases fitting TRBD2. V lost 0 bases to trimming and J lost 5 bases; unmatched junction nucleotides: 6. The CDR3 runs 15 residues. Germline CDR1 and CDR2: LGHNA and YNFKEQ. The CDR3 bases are TGTGCCAGCAGCCAAGATTGGGAGGGTTCGGAGACCCAGTACTTC. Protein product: CASSQDWEGSETQYF.

CDR3 protein: CASSGPSTGGNYEQYF. As DNA, the CDR3 is TGTGCCAGCAGCGGACCTTCAACAGGGGGAAACTACGAGCAGTACTTC. The gene calls are TRBV9 and TRBJ2-7; the match to TRBD1 covers 8 bases. The CDR3 consists of 16 residues. The V gene's germline CDR1 is SGDLS and CDR2 YYNGEE. The J segment lost 3 bases and the V segment lost 3 bases, leaving 11 bases of the junction unmatched.

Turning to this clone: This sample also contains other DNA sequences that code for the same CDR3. The CDR3 sequence: CASSGTSGYNEQFF. Written as DNA, the CDR3 is TGTGCCAGCAGCGGGACTAGCGGGTACAATGAGCAGTTCTTC. V is TRBV6-1 and J is TRBJ2-1, with TRBD2 matching 12 bases. CDR1 is MNHNS and CDR2 is SASEGT in the germline V gene. Trimming removed 6 bases from V and 4 bases from J; junction bases left unmatched: 1. This CDR3 is built from 14 residues.

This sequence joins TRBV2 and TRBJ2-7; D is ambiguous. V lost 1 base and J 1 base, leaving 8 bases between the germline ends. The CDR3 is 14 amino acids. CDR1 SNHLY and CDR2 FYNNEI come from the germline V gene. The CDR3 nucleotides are TGTGCCAGCAGTGAAGATCCCAGTTCCTACGAGCAGTACTTC. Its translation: CASSEDPSSYEQYF.

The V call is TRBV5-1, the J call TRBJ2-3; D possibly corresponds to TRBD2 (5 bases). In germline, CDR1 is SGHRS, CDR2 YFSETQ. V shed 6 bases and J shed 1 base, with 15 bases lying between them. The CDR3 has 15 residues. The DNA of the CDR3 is TGCGCCAGCATTCCCGGAGCGGTCGGCACAGATACGCAGTATTTT. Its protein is CASIPGAVGTDTQYF. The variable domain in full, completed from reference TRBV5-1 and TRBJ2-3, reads KAGVTQTPRYLIKTRGQQVTLSCSPISGHRSVSWYQQTPGQGLQFLFEYFSETQRNKGNFPGRFSGRQFSNSRSEMNVSTLELGDSALYLCASIPGAVGTDTQYFGPGTRLTVL.

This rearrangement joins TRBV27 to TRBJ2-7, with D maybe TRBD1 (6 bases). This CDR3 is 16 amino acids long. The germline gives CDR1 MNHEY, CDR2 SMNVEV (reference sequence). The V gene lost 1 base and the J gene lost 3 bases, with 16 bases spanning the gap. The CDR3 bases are TGTGCCAGCAGTTTATTAGCAGTTGGGGGCCTCTACGAGCAGTACTTC. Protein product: CASSLLAVGGLYEQYF.

CDR3 protein: CASSIVMASGGEETQYF. The CDR3 coding sequence is TGTGCCAGTAGTATAGTTATGGCTAGCGGGGGAGAAGAGACCCAGTACTTC. This chain links TRBV19 with TRBJ2-5; 10 positions match TRBD2. V lost 1 base, J lost 3 bases, and 8 bases stayed unmatched. CDR1 is LNHDA, CDR2 SQIVND, per germline (reference sequence). This CDR3 has 17 residues.

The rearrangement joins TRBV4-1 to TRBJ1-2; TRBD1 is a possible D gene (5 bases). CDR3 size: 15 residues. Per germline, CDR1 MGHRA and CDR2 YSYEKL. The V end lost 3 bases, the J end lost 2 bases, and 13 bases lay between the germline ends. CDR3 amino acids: CASSQGRGRNYGYTF. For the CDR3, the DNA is TGCGCCAGCAGCCAGGGAAGGGGTAGGAACTATGGCTACACCTTC.

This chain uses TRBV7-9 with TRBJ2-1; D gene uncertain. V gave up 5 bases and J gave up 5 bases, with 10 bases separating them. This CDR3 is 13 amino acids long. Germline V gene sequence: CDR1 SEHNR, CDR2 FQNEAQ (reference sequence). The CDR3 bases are TGTGCCAGCAGCCGCCCCCTTCACAATGAGCAGTTCTTC. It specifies CASSRPLHNEQFF.

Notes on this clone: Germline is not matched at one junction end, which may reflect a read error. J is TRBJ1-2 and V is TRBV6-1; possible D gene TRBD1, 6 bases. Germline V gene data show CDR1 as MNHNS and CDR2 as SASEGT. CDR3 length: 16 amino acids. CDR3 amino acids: CASSKAGTNRPAGYTF. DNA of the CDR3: TGTGCCAGCAGTAAAGCCGGGACAAATCGGCCAGCGGGCTACACCTTC.

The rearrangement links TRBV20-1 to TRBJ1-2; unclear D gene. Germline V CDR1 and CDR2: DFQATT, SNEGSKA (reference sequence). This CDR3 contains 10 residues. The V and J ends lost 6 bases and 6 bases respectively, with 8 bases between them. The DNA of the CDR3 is TGCAGTGCCCCCGACCATGGCTACACCTTC. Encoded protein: CSAPDHGYTF.